This note documents a single T cell receptor beta chain sequence. The sample is drawn from a study of shared clonotypes between healthy human individuals. Per germline, CDR1 MDHEN and CDR2 SYDVKM. The V end lost 3 bases, the J end lost 1 base, and 10 bases lay between the germline ends. CDR3 length: 15 amino acids. Here immunoSEQ multiplex PCR was the method, and the copy in TCRdb shows in-frame clones only, minus some. The profile covers about half a million clones, with 70% to 80% appearing a single time and 13% taken by the ten largest. Material: PBMCs. This chain connects TRBV28 to TRBJ1-5; possible D gene TRBD1, 5 bases. The sequence was obtained from a woman aged 40 to 50 in good health. Some clones in this sample may be carry-over from other donors' samples. The chain's CDR3 is CASSFAGRSNQPQHF. For the CDR3, the DNA is TGTGCCAGCAGTTTTGCAGGGCGGAGCAATCAGCCCCAGCATTTT. Full variable domain (missing parts from reference TRBV28 and TRBJ1-5): DVKVTQSSRYLVKRTGEKVFLECVQDMDHENMFWYRQDPGLGLRLIYFSYDVKMKEKGDIPEGYSVSREKKERFSLILESASTNQTSMYLCASSFAGRSNQPQHFGDGTRLSIL.